This T cell receptor beta chain is from a study of CD8 T cells in Susac syndrome. Study observations and caveats: Regarding the TCR sequencing and HLA analysis, the study admitted that a relatively small number of individuals were involved.

To note about this clonotype: Antigen: not known.

Roughly 0.5 to 1 ug RNA was reverse transcribed with random hexamers. MiXCR, applied by TCRdb to the immunoSEQ multiplex PCR reads, yields one record per CDR3 protein. The sample contains about 64,000 distinct CDR3 sequences, around 95% of which appear only once. Relapsing-remitting disease, either stable or active, was present in the treatment-naive patients who were the multiple sclerosis controls. Germline V CDR1 and CDR2: GTSNPN, SVGIG (reference sequence). The CDR3 consists of 12 residues. V dropped 0 bases and J dropped 5 bases, with 7 bases sitting between them. The chain joins TRBV30 to TRBJ1-2, with unresolved D. Sequenced material: CD8+ T cells from PBMCs. The sequence was collected from a human donor with multiple sclerosis. CDR3 sequence reads: CAWSVQQYGYTF. The DNA of the CDR3 is TGTGCCTGGAGTGTACAGCAGTATGGCTACACCTTC.